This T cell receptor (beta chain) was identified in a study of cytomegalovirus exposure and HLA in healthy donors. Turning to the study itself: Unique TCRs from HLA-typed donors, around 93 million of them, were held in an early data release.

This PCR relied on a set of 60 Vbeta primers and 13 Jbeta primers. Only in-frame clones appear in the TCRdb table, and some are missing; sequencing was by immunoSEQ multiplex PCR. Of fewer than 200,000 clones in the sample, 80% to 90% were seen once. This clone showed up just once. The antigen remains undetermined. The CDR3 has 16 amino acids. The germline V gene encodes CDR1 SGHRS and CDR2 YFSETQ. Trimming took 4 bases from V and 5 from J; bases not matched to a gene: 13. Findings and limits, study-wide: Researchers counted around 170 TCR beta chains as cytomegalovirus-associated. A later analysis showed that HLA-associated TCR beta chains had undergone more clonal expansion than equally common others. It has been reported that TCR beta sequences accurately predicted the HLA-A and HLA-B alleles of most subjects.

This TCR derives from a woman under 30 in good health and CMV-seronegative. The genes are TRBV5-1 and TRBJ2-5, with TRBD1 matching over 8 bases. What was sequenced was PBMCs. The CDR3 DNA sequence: TGCGCCAGCAGCCGAGACGCAGGGGGCATAGGGGAGACCCAGTACTTC. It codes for CASSRDAGGIGETQYF.